This T cell receptor (beta chain) was recovered during a study of T cell changes during pregnancy in multiple sclerosis. Assay: immunoSEQ multiplex PCR; the TCRdb copy retains only in-frame clones and omits some. The data contain some 28,000 clones, about 89% of them singletons. This CDR3 region has 15 residues. Trimming removed 5 bases from V and 3 bases from J, with 15 bases in between. Per the germline V gene, CDR1 is MDHEN and CDR2 is SYDVKM. The V call is TRBV28, the J call TRBJ2-3; perhaps TRBD1 as D (6 bases). This receptor was identified in a female donor in good health, enrolled as a control in a pregnancy study. This specimen consisted of CD4+ T cells from peripheral blood mononuclear cells, obtained in the first trimester of pregnancy. The CDR3: CASSTKGVGTDTQYF. The CDR3 DNA sequence: TGTGCCAGCAGTACTAAGGGGGTAGGGACAGATACGCAGTATTTT.